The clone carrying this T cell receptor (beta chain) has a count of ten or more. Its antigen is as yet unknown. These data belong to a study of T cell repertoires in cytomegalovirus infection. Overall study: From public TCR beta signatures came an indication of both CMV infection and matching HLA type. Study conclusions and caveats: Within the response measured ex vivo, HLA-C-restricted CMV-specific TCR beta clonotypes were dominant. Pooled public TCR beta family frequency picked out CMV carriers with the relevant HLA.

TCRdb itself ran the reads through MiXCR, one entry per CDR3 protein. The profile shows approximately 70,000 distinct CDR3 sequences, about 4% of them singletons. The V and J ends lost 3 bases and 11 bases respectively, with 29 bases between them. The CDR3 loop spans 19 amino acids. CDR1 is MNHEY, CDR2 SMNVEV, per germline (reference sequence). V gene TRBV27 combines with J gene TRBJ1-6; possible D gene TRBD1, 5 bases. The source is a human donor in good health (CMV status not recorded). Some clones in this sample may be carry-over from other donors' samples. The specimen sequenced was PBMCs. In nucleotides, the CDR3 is TGTGCCAGCAGTTTGGGGCAGTCGGGAATTCAAGGCCCGAGGGCACCCCTCCACTTT. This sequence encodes CASSLGQSGIQGPRAPLHF.